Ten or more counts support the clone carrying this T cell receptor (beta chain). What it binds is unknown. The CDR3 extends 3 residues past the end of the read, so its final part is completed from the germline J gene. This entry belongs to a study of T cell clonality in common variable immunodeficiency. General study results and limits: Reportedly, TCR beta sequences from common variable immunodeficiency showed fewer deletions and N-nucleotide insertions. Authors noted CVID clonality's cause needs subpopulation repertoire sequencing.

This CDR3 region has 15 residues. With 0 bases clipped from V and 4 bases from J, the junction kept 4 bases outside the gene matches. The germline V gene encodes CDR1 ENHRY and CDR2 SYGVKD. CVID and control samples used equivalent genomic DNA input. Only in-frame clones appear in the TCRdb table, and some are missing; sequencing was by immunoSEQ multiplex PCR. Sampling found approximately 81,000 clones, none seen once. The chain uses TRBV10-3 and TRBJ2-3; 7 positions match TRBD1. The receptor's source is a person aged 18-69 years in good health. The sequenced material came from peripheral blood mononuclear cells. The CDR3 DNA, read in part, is TGTGCCATCAGTGAGTCAGGGGGCAGTGCAGATACG. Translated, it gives CAISESGGSADT. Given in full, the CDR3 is CAISESGGSADTQYF.